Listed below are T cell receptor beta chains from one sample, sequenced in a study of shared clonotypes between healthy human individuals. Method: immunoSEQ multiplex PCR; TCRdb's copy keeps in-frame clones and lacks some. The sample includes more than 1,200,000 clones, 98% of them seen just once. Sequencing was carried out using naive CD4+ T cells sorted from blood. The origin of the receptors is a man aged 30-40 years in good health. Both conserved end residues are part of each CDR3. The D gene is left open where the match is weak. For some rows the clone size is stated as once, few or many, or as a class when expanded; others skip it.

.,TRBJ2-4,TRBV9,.,TGTGCCAGCAGCGGCACCAGGGAGGACATTCAGTACTTC,CASSGTREDIQYF
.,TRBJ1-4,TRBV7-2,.,TGTGCCAGCAGCTTCGAAGCAACTAATGAAAAACTGTTTTTT,CASSFEATNEKLFF
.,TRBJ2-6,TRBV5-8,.,TGTGCCAGCAGCTTGCCTGGGGCCAACGTCCTGACTTTC,CASSLPGANVLTF
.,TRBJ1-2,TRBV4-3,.,TGCGCCAGCAGCCCGGATGGGCAGGGAGAGGTCTATGGCTACACCTTC,CASSPDGQGEVYGYTF
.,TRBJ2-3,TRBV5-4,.,TGTGCCAGCAAGTTAGGGAGTACGGGTGGGACAGATACGCAGTATTTT,CASKLGSTGGTDTQYF
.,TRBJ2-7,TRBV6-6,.,TGTGCCAGCTCCCGTTTTTCGCCTAGCTCCTACGAGCAGTACTTC,CASSRFSPSSYEQYF
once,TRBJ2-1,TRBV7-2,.,TGTGCCAGCGGGCGGGATCCTTTGGGTGAGCAGTTCTTC,CASGRDPLGEQFF
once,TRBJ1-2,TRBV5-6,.,TGTGCCAGCAGCTTGACGGTCGCTACATATGGCTACACCTTC,CASSLTVATYGYTF
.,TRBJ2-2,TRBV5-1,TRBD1,TGCGCCAGCAGCTTGGGACAGGGTTGGACCGGGGAGCTGTTTTTT,CASSLGQGWTGELFF
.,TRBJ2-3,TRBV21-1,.,TGTGCCAGCAGCCCGAGGGGCGCGCATACGCAGTATTTT,CASSPRGAHTQYF
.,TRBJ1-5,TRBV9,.,TGTGCCAGCAGCCTGTCTCCCCACCGCCAGCCCCAGCATTTT,CASSLSPHRQPQHF
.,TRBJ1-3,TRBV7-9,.,TGTGCCAGCAGCTTACCGGGGCTTAACACCATATATTTT,CASSLPGLNTIYF
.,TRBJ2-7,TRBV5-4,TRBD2,TGTGCCAGCAGCGGGCTAGCGGGAAGTTATTTGGGCGAGCAGTACTTC,CASSGLAGSYLGEQYF
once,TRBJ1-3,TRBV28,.,TGTGCCAGCAGAGAAGACAAATCCAACCGTGAAAACACCATATATTTT,CASREDKSNRENTIYF
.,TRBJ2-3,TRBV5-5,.,TGTGCCAGCAGCCCAGGGCCAGATACGCAGTATTTT,CASSPGPDTQYF
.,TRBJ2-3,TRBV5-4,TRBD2,TGTGCCAGCAGCCTCGGACTAGCGGGAGTGGAGAATACGCAGTATTTT,CASSLGLAGVENTQYF
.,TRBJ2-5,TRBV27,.,TGTGCCAGCAGTTTCCACGGACTGGAGACCCAGTACTTC,CASSFHGLETQYF
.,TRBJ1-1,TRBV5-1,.,TGCGCCAGCAGCCGGGATCCGGGACAAATCTACACTGAAGCTTTCTTT,CASSRDPGQIYTEAFF
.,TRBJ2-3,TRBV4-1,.,TGCGCCAGCAGCCAAGAAAAGAGAATAGATACGCAGTATTTT,CASSQEKRIDTQYF
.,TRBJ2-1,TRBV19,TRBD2,TGTGCCAGTAGTTTTGGACTAGCGGGCTCACTGACCTACAATGAGCAGTTCTTC,CASSFGLAGSLTYNEQFF
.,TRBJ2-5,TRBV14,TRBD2,TGTGCCAGCAGCCAAAATGCGGGGGGAGAGACCCAGTACTTC,CASSQNAGGETQYF
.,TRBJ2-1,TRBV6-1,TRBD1,TGTGCCAGTAGGACACAGGGGGTTTACAATGAGCAGTTCTTC,CASRTQGVYNEQFF
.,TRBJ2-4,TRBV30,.,TGTGCCTGGAGTGACCTCAGGGGATCCCTAAACATTCAGTACTTC,CAWSDLRGSLNIQYF
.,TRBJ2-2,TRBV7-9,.,TGTGCCAGCAGCTTAGACGCCCTCACCGGGGAGCTGTTTTTT,CASSLDALTGELFF
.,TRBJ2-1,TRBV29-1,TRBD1,TGCAGCGTTTCCGGGACAGGGTTCGTGAATGAGCAGTTCTTC,CSVSGTGFVNEQFF
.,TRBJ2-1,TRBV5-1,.,TGCGCCAGCAGCTTGGGAGGATCTGGCTCCTACAATGAGCAGTTCTTC,CASSLGGSGSYNEQFF
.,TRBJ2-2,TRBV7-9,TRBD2,TGTGCCAGCCGCATACTAGCGGCAGCTACCGGGGAGCTGTTTTTT,CASRILAAATGELFF
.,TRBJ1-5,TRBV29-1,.,TGCAGCGCCCTCCACAGGGAAGGACAGCCCCAGCATTTT,CSALHREGQPQHF
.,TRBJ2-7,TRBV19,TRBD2,TGTGCCAGTAGCAATTCGCTAGCGGGAGTGTCCTACGAGCAGTACTTC,CASSNSLAGVSYEQYF
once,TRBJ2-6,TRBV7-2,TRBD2,TGTGCCAGCAGCTTAGTAGTGACTAGCTCCTCTGGGGCCAACGTCCTGACTTTC,CASSLVVTSSSGANVLTF
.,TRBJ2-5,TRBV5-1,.,TGCGCCACCGCGGAGACCCAGTACTTC,CATAETQYF
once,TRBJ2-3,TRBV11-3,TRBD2,TGTGCCAGCAGCCGGGGAGGGGTAGGCTCAGATACGCAGTATTTT,CASSRGGVGSDTQYF
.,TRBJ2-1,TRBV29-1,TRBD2,TGCAGCGTTTCGGGCAAGCGGGAGGAATTGCCCCCGTACAATGAGCAGTTCTTC,CSVSGKREELPPYNEQFF
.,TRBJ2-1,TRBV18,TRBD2,TGTGCCAGCTCACCCCTACCGACTAGCGGGGAGCAGTTCTTC,CASSPLPTSGEQFF
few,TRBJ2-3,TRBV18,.,TGTGCCAGCTCACCAGGGGCAGATACGCAGTATTTT,CASSPGADTQYF
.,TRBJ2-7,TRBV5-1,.,TGCGCCAGCAGCCTCGGGACAACCACCTACGAGCAGTACTTC,CASSLGTTTYEQYF
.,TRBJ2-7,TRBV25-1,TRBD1,TGTGCCAGCTTACCCTATCTCCCGGACAGGGTCCACGAGCAGTACTTC,CASLPYLPDRVHEQYF
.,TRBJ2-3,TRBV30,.,TGTGCCTGGAGTAAAAGGGGTTATCGCACAGATACGCAGTATTTT,CAWSKRGYRTDTQYF